The clone carrying this T cell receptor (beta chain) was seen many times. Its antigen is not known. In TCRdb, the RACE reads were re-called with MiXCR into one record per CDR3 protein. The table includes about 380,000 distinct CDR3 sequences, roughly 5% detected once. The sample belongs to a study of human T cells and chemical hapten exposure. Notes on the study in general: High-frequency TCRs, those above 1 in 1000, stayed the same after DPC sensitization.

V dropped 5 bases and J dropped 3 bases, with 10 bases sitting between them. Germline assignment: CDR1 MDHEN and CDR2 SYDVKM. The CDR3 loop spans 13 amino acids. The time point: patch test 1, 2 weeks after DPC sensitization. Documented treatment: therapeutic diphenylcyclopropenone sensitization with weekly scalp DPC. Prior to each patch test being applied, blood was drawn. The sample in question was whole blood, obtained in connection with sensitization to the hapten diphenylcyclopropenone (DPC). The rearrangement joins TRBV28 to TRBJ1-1, with D unresolved. This sequence originates from a woman between 45 and 60 years old with alopecia areata. Some clones in this sample may be carry-over from other donors' samples. CDR3 in DNA: TGTGCCAGCAGTATTACAGTGGACACTGAAGCTTTCTTT. Protein: CASSITVDTEAFF.